This T cell receptor beta chain was recovered during a study of OX40 agonist ivuxolimab in advanced cancers. Study-level points and caveats: Also present in some nonresponders was a low level of normalized T-cell clonal expansion.

Data came from immunoSEQ multiplex PCR; TCRdb stores just in-frame clones and leaves some out. The sample shows tens of thousands of clones, around 80% of them seen only once. Germline-derived CDR1 and CDR2 are SGDLS and YYNGEE. The CDR3 is 16 residues long. Unmatched junction bases numbered 3, after V lost 3 bases and J lost 0 bases. On this clone itself: Its specificity is not known.

V and J are TRBV9 and TRBJ2-3, with TRBD2 matching 11 bases. This receptor was identified in an adult with an advanced solid tumor such as melanoma, head and neck, liver or kidney cancer. This sample comprised CD4+ or CD8+ T cells sorted from blood, obtained in a trial of the OX40 agonist ivuxolimab. CDR3 bases: TGTGCCAGCAGCGAGACTAGCGGGGAGAGCACAGATACGCAGTATTTT. As protein: CASSETSGESTDTQYF.